One sample yielded the 3 T cell receptor beta chains listed below, sequenced in a study of identical twins. TCRdb independently ran MiXCR on the 5' RACE reads; one entry per CDR3 protein. The sample contains a few hundred thousand distinct CDR3 sequences, roughly 12% of which appear only once. The same data also went into a second study, on yellow fever vaccine responses in identical twins.

Sample: memory (CD45RO+) T cells sorted from blood. These receptors came from a young woman in good health.

The genes are TRBV20-1 and TRBJ2-2, with D perhaps being TRBD1 or TRBD2 (5 bases each). CDR3 length equals 16 residues. Deletions cut 1 base from V and 4 bases from J, with 16 bases between. Germline CDR1 DFQATT, CDR2 SNEGSKA (reference sequence). This chain's CDR3 is CSARGLFEGTTGELFF. As DNA, the CDR3 is TGCAGTGCTAGAGGGCTATTTGAGGGGACCACCGGGGAGCTGTTTTTT.

This clonotype has a count of ten or more. The V and J genes are TRBV5-1 and TRBJ1-1; D is unclear. Germline CDR1 and CDR2: SGHRS and YFSETQ. The V gene lost 4 bases and the J gene lost 9 bases, with 19 bases spanning the gap. This CDR3 has 14 amino acids. The CDR3 here is CASSPAGDLNQAFF. The DNA for the CDR3 is TGCGCCAGCAGCCCCGCCGGGGATTTGAATCAAGCTTTCTTT.

This clonotype was seen a handful of times. Here the CDR3 omits its conserved ending phenylalanine or tryptophan, so a read error is the likely source. The DNA is left out, because the CDR3 cannot be placed on it with certainty; the CDR3 is given as TCRdb lists it. This chain connects TRBV12-3 or TRBV12-4 to TRBJ2-7; the table gives TRBD1 as D, unverified against the DNA. The CDR3 totals 13 residues, both ends included. The CDR3 loop is CASSLVRGDSPGD.